This TCR beta chain emerged from a study of CD8+ T cells in alopecia areata (dated by TCRdb to the late 2010s). The study in broad terms: Treated patients were enrolled in an open-label pilot trial of oral tofacitinib, 5 to 10 mg twice daily, for moderate-to-severe alopecia areata. Biopsies were taken from tofacitinib-treated patients at baseline and again at 4 and 24 weeks into treatment, and several of those patients also had a later scalp biopsy. TCRbeta CDR3 regions were amplified by immunoSEQ multiplex PCR using 35 Vbeta forward and 13 Jbeta reverse primers. For the treated patients, the SALT score, which quantifies what percentage of scalp surface area is affected, served as the measure of disease severity. RNA was extracted with the PAXgene miRNA kit for fixed scalp, the miRNeasy kit for PBMCs, and the RNeasy kit for mouse skin. To study T cell clonal expansion in alopecia areata, the researchers applied high-throughput TCRbeta sequencing to both the C3H/HeJ mouse model and human patients. Scalp clonality was compared across normal scalp (n=4), patchy alopecia areata scalp (n=8), and alopecia totalis/universalis scalp (n=8). Human TCRbeta sequencing covered scalp tissue and sorted CD4+ and CD8+ peripheral blood T cells from patchy and totalis/universalis alopecia areata patients and healthy controls. Tofacitinib was administered for 6 to 18 months, and 6 months of follow-up off drug were then conducted to assess delayed response and recurrence. What the authors observed across the whole study: Unlike mouse skin, where gammadelta T cells dominate, normal human skin contains resident alphabeta T cells that get sequenced too, which complicates analysis of the scalp TCR repertoire. Lesional scalp, especially in alopecia totalis/universalis, showed higher clonality and more expanded CD8+ clones than normal scalp, suggesting antigenic drive. Because the treated cohort was small and had only one nonresponder, larger studies are needed to examine links between baseline CD8+ expansion and response. Scalp clonality and the number of expanded CD8+ clones among the top 100 scalp clones were significantly decreased by tofacitinib. TCR sequences shared between patients were less clear than in mice, possibly partly because of HLA diversity in the patient population. Many expanded lesional clones were found to persist in scalp and blood during tofacitinib treatment, and relapse after treatment cessation may be partly explained by this persistence.

Spanning cysteine to phenylalanine, the CDR3 consists of 14 amino acids. Of all the DNA, just the CDR3 is kept, 42 bases in frame from base 1. Looking up the germline V gene yields CDR1 SGHRS and CDR2 YFSETQ. V was cut back by 4 bases and J by 3 bases, leaving a gap of 14 bases between them. Comments on this clone: Its antigen has not been determined. No much larger clone exists at a distance of one base, and base qualities are not known.

To prepare the library, the immunoSEQ multiplex PCR assay was applied. For TCR sequencing, RNA was extracted from every sample and reverse transcribed into cDNA to serve as template. SuperScript III was used to make first-strand cDNA, primed with a 2:1 mix of oligo-dT and random hexamers. Amplification bias was assessed with a synthetic immune receptor repertoire, and residual bias was removed computationally. Processing in the source paper ran as follows. Raw reads were preprocessed to remove errors, and CDR3 was defined according to IMGT conventions as the region from the conserved cysteine to phenylalanine. Clonality was calculated as 1 minus Shannon entropy normalized by log2 of the number of productive unique TCRs. Whether each scalp clone was CD4 or CD8 was inferred by checking scalp TCRbeta sequences against the CD4 and CD8 repertoires from sorted blood. Imported from immuneACCESS, the table was reduced by TCRdb to in-frame sequences with V and J called. These copies leave out some clones; in studies compared against another copy, an unresolved V gene accounts for under half, and the cause of the remainder is not known. That table is the source of V, J and clone size, and D and trimming were worked out from the DNA. The sample table records 150,000 to 200,000 clones; less than 65% of these occur just once. Together, the top ten hold approximately 1% of the sample.

Sample time point, as interpreted from the label and publication: 24 weeks on oral tofacitinib. Sample treatment or condition, as interpreted from the label and publication: oral pan-JAK inhibitor, 5-10 mg twice daily. Peripheral blood and lesional scalp punch biopsies were obtained from patients with alopecia areata. PBMCs were isolated by density centrifugation and stained for CD3, CD4 and CD8, after which CD4+ and CD8+ T cells were sorted on a FACSAria. Sequenced material: CD4+ T cells sorted from blood, taken at week 24, from a patient treated with tofacitinib. The sequence joins TRBV5-1 to TRBJ2-7; tentative D gene TRBD1, with 6 bases matching. This receptor was obtained from a human donor with alopecia areata. Here is the DNA: TGCGCCAGCAGCACACAGGGAGAGGGCTACGAGCAGTACTTC. This sequence encodes CASSTQGEGYEQYF.